Following are 17 T cell receptor beta chains from one sample sequenced in a study of T cells expressing NK-cell markers. TCRdb re-called the 5' RACE reads and gives one entry per CDR3 protein, without DNA. The ten most abundant clones cover less than 4.5% of a sample with a few hundred thousand distinct CDR3 sequences. The sample consisted of blood T cells: a sorted CD56 or NKG2C T cell subset, CD4+ or CD8+ T cells, or bulk PBMC T cells (not recorded which). The receptor source for this set is a man aged 18-30 years in good health.

The genes are TRBV12-3 or TRBV12-4 and TRBJ2-1; TCRdb reports TRBD1, a call that lacks DNA to check it against. CDR3 size: 14 residues. CDR3 sequence: CASSPLTGWNEQFF.

The chain has TRBV4-2 and TRBJ2-7. This CDR3 region has 18 residues. The germline gives CDR1 LGHNA, CDR2 YNFKEQ. The CDR3 spells CASSQDSGGGTASYEQYF.

This rearrangement joins TRBV12-3 or TRBV12-4 to TRBJ1-6. The CDR3 covers 16 residues. The CDR3 region is CASSLWSLMDNSPLHF.

The V and J genes are TRBV12-3 or TRBV12-4 and TRBJ1-1; TCRdb gives TRBD1 as the D gene, but with no DNA this cannot be confirmed. The CDR3 has 15 residues. The CDR3 is CASRPYRGFDTEAFF.

The rearrangement uses TRBV20-1 and TRBJ2-1. Germline CDR1 is DFQATT and CDR2 is SNEGSKA (reference sequence). This CDR3 comprises 16 residues. This CDR3 is CSARQPDSLRYNEQFF.

The chain recombines TRBV12-3 or TRBV12-4 with TRBJ2-7; TCRdb outputs TRBD2, but without DNA this stays unchecked. The CDR3 contains 15 residues. The CDR3 here is CASSSSSGSSYEQYF.

The CDR3 spells CASSSELINEQFF. The chain links TRBV2 to TRBJ2-1. The CDR3 extends over 13 amino acids. In germline, CDR1 is SNHLY, CDR2 FYNNEI.

This sequence joins TRBV12-3 or TRBV12-4 and TRBJ2-3; TCRdb's assignment of TRBD1 cannot be checked, as there is no DNA. This CDR3 has 15 residues. CDR3 sequence: CASRDRDVLRDTQYF.

The chain has TRBV11-2 and TRBJ2-2; TCRdb gives TRBD1 as the D gene, but with no DNA this cannot be confirmed. The CDR3 is made up of 14 amino acids. The germline V gene has CDR1 SGHAT and CDR2 FQNNGV. The CDR3 is CASRGLRGAGELFF.

This chain connects TRBV6-1 to TRBJ2-2. Germline CDR1 reads MNHNS; CDR2 reads SASEGT. CDR3 length: 16 residues. The CDR3 sequence: CASSEFDSKDTGELFF.

The chain combines TRBV7-8 with TRBJ2-2; TCRdb calls TRBD2, which cannot be checked without DNA. CDR3 length: 17 residues. Germline assignment: CDR1 SGHVS and CDR2 FQNEAQ. The CDR3 region is CASSLGRREGNTGELFF. Based on the CDR3 plus reference TRBV7-8 and TRBJ2-2, the full variable domain is GAGVSQSPRYKVAKRGQDVALRCDPISGHVSLFWYQQALGQGPEFLTYFQNEAQLDKSGLPSDRFFAERPEGSVSTLKIQRTQQEDSAVYLCASSLGRREGNTGELFFGEGSRLTVL.

The chain combines TRBV5-1 with TRBJ1-5; the D gene TCRdb calls, TRBD1, cannot be checked with no DNA. Germline V gene lookup returns CDR1 SGHRS and CDR2 YFSETQ. This CDR3 spans 14 amino acids. The CDR3 sequence is CASSTSGVDQPQHF.

The J gene is TRBJ1-1, the V gene TRBV6-5; checking the TCRdb D call of TRBD1 is not possible without DNA. Germline V CDR1 and CDR2: MNHEY, SVGAGI. CDR3 size: 14 residues. Here the CDR3 reads CASTLQGRNTEAFF.

The J gene is TRBJ2-1, the V gene TRBV6-2 or TRBV6-3. Germline values: CDR1 MNHEY, CDR2 SVGEGT. The CDR3 sequence is 14 residues long. The CDR3 protein is CASSPLRQDGEQFF.

V is TRBV30 and J is TRBJ2-7. This CDR3 region has 14 residues. Germline loops: CDR1 GTSNPN, CDR2 SVGIG (reference sequence). The CDR3 sequence: CAWSGLNRHYEQYF.

The chain links TRBV4-1 to TRBJ1-5; the TCRdb D gene call, TRBD1, has no DNA to confirm it. The germline V gene has CDR1 MGHRA and CDR2 YSYEKL. This CDR3 has 14 amino acids. CDR3 in amino acids: CASSRTGEGQPQHF.

The genes are TRBV6-5 and TRBJ1-1. The germline V gene encodes CDR1 MNHEY and CDR2 SVGAGI. This CDR3 is 15 amino acids long. CDR3 residues: CASSYSFGKNTEAFF.